This T cell receptor beta chain was sequenced during a study of T-cell memory formation after mild COVID-19. Trimming shortened V by 4 bases and J by 3 bases, and 17 bases separated the two germline ends. CDR1 is LGHNA, CDR2 YNFKEQ, per germline. The CDR3 sequence is 16 residues long. One entry per CDR3 protein results from TCRdb running MiXCR on the 5' RACE reads. The sample lists a few hundred thousand distinct CDR3 sequences; around 25% were seen once. The sample consisted of PBMCs or a T cell subset sorted from them (not recorded which). This TCR derives from an adult woman who had mild COVID-19 (a few samples of this study predate the infection). Cell type and time point are not known. The V gene is TRBV4-2, the J gene TRBJ2-3, with D perhaps assigned TRBD1 or TRBD2 (5 bases each). CDR3 sequence reads: CASSRPGQGLTDTQYF. CDR3 nucleotide sequence: TGTGCCAGCAGCCGCCCGGGGCAGGGCTTGACAGATACGCAGTATTTT.